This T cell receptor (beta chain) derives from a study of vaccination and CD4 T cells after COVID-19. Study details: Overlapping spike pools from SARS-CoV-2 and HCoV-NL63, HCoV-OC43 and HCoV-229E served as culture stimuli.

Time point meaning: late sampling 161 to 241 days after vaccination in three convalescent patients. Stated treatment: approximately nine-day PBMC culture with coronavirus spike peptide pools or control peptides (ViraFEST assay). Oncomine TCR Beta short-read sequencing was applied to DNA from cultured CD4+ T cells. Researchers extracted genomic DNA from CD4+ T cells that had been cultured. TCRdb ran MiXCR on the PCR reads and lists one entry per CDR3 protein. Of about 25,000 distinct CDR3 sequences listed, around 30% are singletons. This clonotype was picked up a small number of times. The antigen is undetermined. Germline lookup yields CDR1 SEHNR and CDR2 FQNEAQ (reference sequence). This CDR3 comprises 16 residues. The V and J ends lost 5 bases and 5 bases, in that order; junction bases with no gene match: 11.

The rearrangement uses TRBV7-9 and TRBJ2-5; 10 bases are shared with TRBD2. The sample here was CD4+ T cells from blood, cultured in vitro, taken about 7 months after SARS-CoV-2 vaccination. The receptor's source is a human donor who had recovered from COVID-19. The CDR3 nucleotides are TGTGCCAGCAGCCTTCTGGGGGTAGCGGGAGGTGAGACCCAGTACTTC. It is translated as CASSLLGVAGGETQYF.